This T cell receptor (beta chain) was obtained from a study of CD8 T cells in Susac syndrome. V shed 3 bases and J shed 5 bases, with 12 bases lying between them. The CDR3 is 14 amino acids. TCR beta sequences were obtained from blood CD8+ and CD4+ T cells. TEMRA cells underwent FACS enrichment and CD8+ and CD4+ T cells underwent negative isolation. Random hexamers were used to reverse transcribe the RNA input (roughly 0.5 to 1 ug). Via MiXCR, TCRdb re-called the immunoSEQ multiplex PCR reads, giving one row per CDR3 protein. The table includes about 180,000 distinct CDR3 sequences, 93% detected once.

This chain joins TRBV12-3 or TRBV12-4 and TRBJ2-3; TRBD2 might be the D (5 bases). This clonotype originated in a human donor with multiple sclerosis. Sequencing used CD4+ T cells from PBMCs. The CDR3 bases are TGTGCCAGCAGTTTGAGGGAGTCCGGAGATACGCAGTATTTT. Its protein product is CASSLRESGDTQYF.